This T cell receptor beta chain emerged from a study of CD8 T cells in Susac syndrome. This clonotype was observed a single time. Random-hexamer reverse transcription was applied to roughly 0.5 to 1 ug RNA. The amplification used immunoSEQ multiplex PCR on TCR beta CDR3; it spanned 54 Vbeta and 13 Jbeta. TCRdb reprocessed the immunoSEQ multiplex PCR reads with MiXCR, giving one entry per CDR3 protein. The table lists 100,000 to 150,000 distinct CDR3 sequences, approximately 93% of them singletons, with less than 0.4% in the top ten. Trimming stripped 4 bases from V and 5 bases from J, with 15 bases between. In germline, CDR1 is SGHVS, CDR2 FNYEAQ. This CDR3 is 15 amino acids long.

The sample taken for sequencing was CD8+ T cells from PBMCs. The TCR sequence derives from a human donor with multiple sclerosis. J is TRBJ1-5 and V is TRBV7-6, with a tentative D call TRBD1 (6 bases). The CDR3 is CASSSLSGGDQPQHF. The CDR3 DNA follows: TGTGCCAGCAGCTCCCTATCTGGGGGCGATCAGCCCCAGCATTTT.